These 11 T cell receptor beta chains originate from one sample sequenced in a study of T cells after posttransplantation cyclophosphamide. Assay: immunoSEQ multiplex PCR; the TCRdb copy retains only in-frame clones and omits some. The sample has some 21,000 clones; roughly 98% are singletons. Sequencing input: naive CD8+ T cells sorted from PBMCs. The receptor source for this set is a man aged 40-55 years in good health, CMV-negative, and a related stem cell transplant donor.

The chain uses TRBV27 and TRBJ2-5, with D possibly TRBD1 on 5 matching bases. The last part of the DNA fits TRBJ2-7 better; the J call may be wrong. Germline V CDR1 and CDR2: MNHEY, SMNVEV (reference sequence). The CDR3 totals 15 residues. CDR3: CASSFVLGAKYEQYF. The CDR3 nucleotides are TGTGCCAGCAGTTTTGTTTTAGGGGCGAAGTACGAGCAGTACTTC.

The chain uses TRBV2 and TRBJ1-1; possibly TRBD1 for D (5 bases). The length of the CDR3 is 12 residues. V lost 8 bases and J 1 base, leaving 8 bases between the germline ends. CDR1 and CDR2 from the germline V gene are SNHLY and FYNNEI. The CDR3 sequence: CASETGNTEAFF. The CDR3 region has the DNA TGTGCCAGCGAAACAGGGAACACTGAAGCTTTCTTT.

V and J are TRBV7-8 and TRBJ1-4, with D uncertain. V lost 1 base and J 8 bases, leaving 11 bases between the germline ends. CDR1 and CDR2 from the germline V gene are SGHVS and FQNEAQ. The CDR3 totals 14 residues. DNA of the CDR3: TGTGCCAGCAGCTTAGTGGGGAGGAGAGAAAAACTGTTTTTT. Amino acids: CASSLVGRREKLFF.

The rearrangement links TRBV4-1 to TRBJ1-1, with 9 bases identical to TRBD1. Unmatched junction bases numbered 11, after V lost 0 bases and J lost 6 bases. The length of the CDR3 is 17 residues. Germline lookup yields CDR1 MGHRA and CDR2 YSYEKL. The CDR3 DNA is TGCGCCAGCAGCCAAGACGCCGGGACAGGGATTTTGCCTGAAGCTTTCTTT. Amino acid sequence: CASSQDAGTGILPEAFF.

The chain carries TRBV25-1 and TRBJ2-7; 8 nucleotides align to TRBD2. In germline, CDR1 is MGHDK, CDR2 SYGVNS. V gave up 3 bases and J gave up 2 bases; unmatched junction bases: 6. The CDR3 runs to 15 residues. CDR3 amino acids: CASSEGAGEAYEQYF. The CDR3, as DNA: TGTGCCAGCAGTGAGGGAGCGGGAGAAGCCTACGAGCAGTACTTC.

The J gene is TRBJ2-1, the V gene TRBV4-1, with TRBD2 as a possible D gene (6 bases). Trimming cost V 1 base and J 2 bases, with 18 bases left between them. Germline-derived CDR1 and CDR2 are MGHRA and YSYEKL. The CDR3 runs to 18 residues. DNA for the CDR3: TGCGCCAGCAGCCAAGGCCTCGGGGGAGAAGGAACCTACAATGAGCAGTTCTTC. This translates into CASSQGLGGEGTYNEQFF.

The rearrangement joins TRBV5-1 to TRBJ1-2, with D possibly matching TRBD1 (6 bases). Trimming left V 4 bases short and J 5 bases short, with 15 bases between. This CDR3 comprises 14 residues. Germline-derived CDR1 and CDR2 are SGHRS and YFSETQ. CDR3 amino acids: CASSPAGGEYGYTF. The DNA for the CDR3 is TGCGCCAGCAGCCCTGCGGGGGGCGAATATGGCTACACCTTC.

The CDR3 coding sequence is TGTGCCAGCAGCCATGACAGTAGAACCTACGAGCAGTACTTC. Translated, it gives CASSHDSRTYEQYF. The chain combines TRBV7-9 with TRBJ2-7; perhaps TRBD1 as D (5 bases). From germline, CDR1 is SEHNR and CDR2 FQNEAQ (reference sequence). V was pared by 5 bases and J by 2 bases, with 13 bases between. The CDR3 is 14 amino acids.

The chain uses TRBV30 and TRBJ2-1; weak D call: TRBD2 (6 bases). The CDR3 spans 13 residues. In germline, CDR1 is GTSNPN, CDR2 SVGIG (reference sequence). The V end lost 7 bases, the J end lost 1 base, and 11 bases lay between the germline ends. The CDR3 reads CASGELSYNEQFF. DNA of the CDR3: TGTGCCTCGGGAGAGCTTTCCTACAATGAGCAGTTCTTC.

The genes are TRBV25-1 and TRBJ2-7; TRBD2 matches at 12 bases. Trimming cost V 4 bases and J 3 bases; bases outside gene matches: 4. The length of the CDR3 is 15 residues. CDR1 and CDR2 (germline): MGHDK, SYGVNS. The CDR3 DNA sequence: TGTGCCAGCAGTGGTGGGACTAGCGGGTACTACGAGCAGTACTTC. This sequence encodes CASSGGTSGYYEQYF.

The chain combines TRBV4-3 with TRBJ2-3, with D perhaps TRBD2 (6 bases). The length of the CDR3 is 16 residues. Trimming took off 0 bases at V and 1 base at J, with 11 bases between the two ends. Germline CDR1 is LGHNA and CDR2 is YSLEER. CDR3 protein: CASSQDLGGGTDTQYF. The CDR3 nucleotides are TGCGCCAGCAGCCAAGATCTCGGGGGAGGCACAGATACGCAGTATTTT.